This entry lists 24 T cell receptor beta chains sequenced from one sample in a study of cytomegalovirus exposure and HLA in healthy donors. Amplification used 60 Vbeta primers and 13 Jbeta primers. Clones were read by immunoSEQ multiplex PCR, and TCRdb kept only the in-frame ones, dropping some. The table includes under 85,000 clones, 70% to 80% detected once. Sequencing was performed on PBMCs. The receptors derive from a man younger than 35 in good health and CMV-seronegative.

The sample holds a few counts of this clone. The chain uses TRBV5-4 and TRBJ1-1, with 8 bases fitting TRBD1. With V trimmed by 4 bases and J by 11 bases, 7 bases remained unmatched. Germline CDR1 is SGHNT and CDR2 is YYREEE (reference sequence). This CDR3 comprises 12 residues. CDR3: CASSPQGAGAFF. The CDR3, as DNA: TGTGCCAGCAGCCCCCAGGGGGCCGGGGCTTTCTTT.

This clone appeared a single time. The chain recombines TRBV5-6 with TRBJ1-1; 11 bases map to TRBD1. This CDR3 has 15 residues. The junction had 9 bases not matched to a gene; V was cut back by 4 bases and J by 7 bases. Looked up from germline, CDR1 is SGHDT and CDR2 is YYEEEE. CDR3 DNA: TGTGCCAGCAGCCCCAAGACGGGACAGGGGGTTGAAGCTTTCTTT. The encoded protein is CASSPKTGQGVEAFF.

As for this clone: The junction departs from the called germline gene at one end, perhaps through a read error. The chain recombines TRBV20-1 with TRBJ2-3; 8 nucleotides agree with TRBD2. Germline CDR1 DFQATT, CDR2 SNEGSKA (reference sequence). The CDR3 extends over 10 amino acids. The CDR3 is CSVNSHVAGF. The CDR3 DNA follows: TGCAGTGTTAATAGCCATGTAGCGGGGTTT.

The V and J genes are TRBV4-1 and TRBJ1-2, with TRBD1 as a possible D gene (5 bases). The CDR3 extends over 15 amino acids. V shed 1 base and J shed 7 bases, with 16 bases lying between them. Germline V lookup: CDR1 MGHRA, CDR2 YSYEKL. CDR3 protein: CASSQVETGDPGYTF. CDR3 nucleotide sequence: TGCGCCAGCAGCCAAGTGGAGACGGGGGACCCTGGCTACACCTTC.

V gene TRBV9 combines with J gene TRBJ2-5, with 11 bases lining up with TRBD2. Per germline, CDR1 SGDLS and CDR2 YYNGEE. The CDR3 totals 17 residues. The J segment lost 4 bases and the V segment lost 2 bases, leaving 10 bases of the junction unmatched. DNA of the CDR3: TGTGCCAGCAGCGTCTTAGCGGGGGGGCCAGGTTTAGAGACCCAGTACTTC. Its protein is CASSVLAGGPGLETQYF.

The chain links TRBV6-4 to TRBJ2-3; 8 nucleotides agree with TRBD2. This CDR3 contains 13 residues. CDR1 is MRHNA, CDR2 SNTAGT, per germline. CDR3 loop: CERGSGKRDTQYF. The CDR3 DNA reads TGTGAAAGGGGTAGCGGGAAACGCGATACGCAGTATTTT.

The chain employs TRBV4-1 and TRBJ2-7; TRBD2 is a possible D gene (7 bases). Trimming removed 1 base from V and 2 bases from J, with 15 bases in between. From germline, CDR1 is MGHRA and CDR2 YSYEKL. The CDR3 spans 16 residues. Here the CDR3 reads CASSQAGGGLTYEQYF. CDR3 in DNA: TGCGCCAGCAGCCAAGCGGGCGGGGGCCTCACCTACGAGCAGTACTTC.

The chain is built from TRBV9 and TRBJ1-5; no clear D. CDR3 length: 14 amino acids. Trimming removed 0 bases from V and 3 bases from J, with 7 bases in between. Looked up from germline, CDR1 is SGDLS and CDR2 is YYNGEE. The CDR3 sequence is CASSVGGTNQPQHF. The CDR3 coding sequence is TGTGCCAGCAGCGTAGGCGGCACCAATCAGCCCCAGCATTTT.

The chain joins TRBV28 to TRBJ2-7; perhaps TRBD2 as D (5 bases). The V gene lost 5 bases and the J gene lost 4 bases, with 12 bases spanning the gap. The CDR3 spans 13 residues. Germline assignment: CDR1 MDHEN and CDR2 SYDVKM. CDR3 protein: CASSPRAEYEQYV. The CDR3 DNA reads as TGTGCCAGCAGTCCCAGAGCGGAATACGAGCAGTACGTC.

The rearrangement links TRBV9 to TRBJ2-1; TRBD2 matches 11 bases. This CDR3 has 15 residues. The trim removed 3 bases at V and 4 bases at J, leaving 3 bases unmatched. Germline assignment: CDR1 SGDLS and CDR2 YYNGEE. CDR3 loop: CASSALAGEYNEQFF. DNA for the CDR3: TGTGCCAGCAGCGCACTAGCGGGGGAATACAATGAGCAGTTCTTC.

This clone was recorded a few times. V and J are TRBV7-2 and TRBJ2-5; 8 nucleotides align to TRBD1. V shed 4 bases, J shed 5 bases, and the junction held 6 bases outside the gene matches. The CDR3 has 14 residues. Germline CDR1 reads SGHTA; CDR2 reads FQGNSA. The CDR3 DNA reads TGTGCCAGCAGCTCCGACAGGGGCGGGGAGACCCAGTACTTC. Protein sequence: CASSSDRGGETQYF.

The chain recombines TRBV7-9 with TRBJ2-5; 12 bases are a match to TRBD1. This CDR3 has 18 amino acids. CDR1 is SEHNR and CDR2 is FQNEAQ in the germline V gene (reference sequence). The V segment lost 2 bases and the J segment 4 bases; nucleotides outside the gene matches: 11. The CDR3 DNA reads as TGTGCCAGCAGCTTAAGCCGAACCGGGACAGGGGGCGGAGAGACCCAGTACTTC. It translates to CASSLSRTGTGGGETQYF.

The chain is built from TRBV12-5 and TRBJ2-5, with 9 bases identical to TRBD2. The length of the CDR3 is 14 residues. The trim removed 7 bases at V and 6 bases at J, leaving 9 bases unmatched. Germline V lookup: CDR1 LGHNT, CDR2 FRNRAP. This CDR3 reads CASDPTGLAKTQYF. CDR3 in DNA: TGTGCTAGTGACCCAACGGGACTAGCAAAGACCCAGTACTTC.

The chain has TRBV6-5 and TRBJ1-2; D gene unclear. Trimming left V 0 bases short and J 5 bases short, with 16 bases between. Germline lookup yields CDR1 MNHEY and CDR2 SVGAGI. CDR3 length equals 16 residues. CDR3 sequence reads: CASSYSIARGGYGYTF. CDR3 nucleotide sequence: TGTGCCAGCAGTTACTCGATCGCCCGGGGAGGTTATGGCTACACCTTC.

This clone has just one count. The chain combines TRBV19 with TRBJ1-1; 7 nucleotides match TRBD1. The germline V gene encodes CDR1 LNHDA and CDR2 SQIVND (reference sequence). The CDR3 is 17 residues long. After removal of 7 bases from V and 0 bases from J, the junction contained 14 bases not matched to a gene. The CDR3 reads CASTMLRGRGMNTEAFF. In nucleotides, the CDR3 is TGTGCCAGTACCATGTTGAGGGGGCGTGGGATGAACACTGAAGCTTTCTTT.

V is TRBV7-8 and J is TRBJ2-2, with 7 bases lining up with TRBD1. The CDR3 runs 16 residues. Germline CDR1 SGHVS, CDR2 FQNEAQ. V lost 5 bases and J lost 1; bases outside the gene matches: 7. The CDR3 reads CASSQRTGQNTGELFF. The CDR3 nucleotides read TGTGCCAGCAGCCAAAGGACAGGTCAGAACACCGGGGAGCTGTTTTTT.

The J gene is TRBJ2-5, the V gene TRBV2; 9 bases align to TRBD1. The germline V gene has CDR1 SNHLY and CDR2 FYNNEI. This CDR3 has 15 residues. The V segment lost 7 bases and the J segment 4 bases; nucleotides outside the gene matches: 10. CDR3 region: CASNEQGAEGETQYF. In nucleotides, the CDR3 is TGTGCCAGCAACGAACAGGGGGCTGAGGGAGAGACCCAGTACTTC.

The chain joins TRBV5-1 to TRBJ1-2; possible D gene TRBD1, 5 bases. The CDR3 extends over 13 amino acids. CDR1 and CDR2 (germline): SGHRS, YFSETQ. The V and J ends lost 0 bases and 8 bases respectively, with 11 bases between them. This CDR3 reads CASSLEGKGGYTF. DNA of the CDR3: TGCGCCAGCAGCTTGGAGGGGAAGGGAGGCTACACCTTC. Full variable domain (rest looked up from reference TRBV5-1 and TRBJ1-2): KAGVTQTPRYLIKTRGQQVTLSCSPISGHRSVSWYQQTPGQGLQFLFEYFSETQRNKGNFPGRFSGRQFSNSRSEMNVSTLELGDSALYLCASSLEGKGGYTFGSGTRLTVV.

The genes are TRBV28 and TRBJ1-1; D is uncertain. The CDR3 sequence is 14 residues long. V dropped 1 base and J dropped 7 bases, with 13 bases sitting between them. CDR1 and CDR2 (germline): MDHEN, SYDVKM. The CDR3 loop reads CASSLSLMSYEAFF. DNA for the CDR3: TGTGCCAGCAGTTTATCCCTCATGTCCTATGAAGCTTTCTTT.

The rearrangement links TRBV5-1 to TRBJ2-1; unclear D gene. The CDR3 consists of 14 residues. The V and J ends lost 0 bases and 0 bases respectively, with 4 bases between them. The germline V gene has CDR1 SGHRS and CDR2 YFSETQ. The CDR3 loop reads CASSLGLSYNEQFF. In nucleotides, the CDR3 is TGCGCCAGCAGCTTGGGACTCTCCTACAATGAGCAGTTCTTC.

The chain is built from TRBV5-1 and TRBJ2-1; tentatively, D is TRBD2 (5 bases). Germline-derived CDR1 and CDR2 are SGHRS and YFSETQ. V was shortened by 7 bases and J by 5 bases, with 16 bases between the two germline ends. The CDR3 consists of 14 residues. As DNA, the CDR3 is TGCGCCAGCGTAGGTATTGGCGGGCACAATGAGCAGTTCTTC. Protein: CASVGIGGHNEQFF.

The rearrangement links TRBV5-4 to TRBJ1-1; TRBD1 is a possible D gene (5 bases). Germline CDR1 and CDR2: SGHNT and YYREEE (reference sequence). Trimming took off 4 bases at V and 5 bases at J, with 21 bases between the two ends. This CDR3 comprises 16 residues. In DNA, the CDR3 is TGTGCCAGCAGCAGACCGGAACTTGGGCGGGGGACTGAAGCTTTCTTT. As protein: CASSRPELGRGTEAFF.

The rearrangement uses TRBV2 and TRBJ2-3, with 7 bases identical to TRBD2. V trimming: 3 bases; J trimming: 2 bases; junction bases outside the gene matches: 8. This CDR3 has 16 residues. The germline V gene has CDR1 SNHLY and CDR2 FYNNEI. As DNA, the CDR3 is TGTGCCAGCAGTGAGCCAGCGGGGTTGAACACAGATACGCAGTATTTT. Its protein product is CASSEPAGLNTDTQYF. Full variable domain (remainder filled in from reference TRBV2 and TRBJ2-3): EPEVTQTPSHQVTQMGQEVILRCVPISNHLYFYWYRQILGQKVEFLVSFYNNEISEKSEIFDDQFSVERPDGSNFTLKIRSTKLEDSAMYFCASSEPAGLNTDTQYFGPGTRLTVL.

This clone has a handful of counts. This chain uses TRBV7-9 with TRBJ2-7, with D uncertain. The CDR3 contains 15 residues. Germline CDR1 SEHNR, CDR2 FQNEAQ (reference sequence). V was pared by 1 base and J by 2 bases, with 12 bases between. CDR3: CASSLVEGRPYEQYF. CDR3 DNA: TGTGCCAGCAGCTTAGTCGAAGGCAGGCCCTACGAGCAGTACTTC.